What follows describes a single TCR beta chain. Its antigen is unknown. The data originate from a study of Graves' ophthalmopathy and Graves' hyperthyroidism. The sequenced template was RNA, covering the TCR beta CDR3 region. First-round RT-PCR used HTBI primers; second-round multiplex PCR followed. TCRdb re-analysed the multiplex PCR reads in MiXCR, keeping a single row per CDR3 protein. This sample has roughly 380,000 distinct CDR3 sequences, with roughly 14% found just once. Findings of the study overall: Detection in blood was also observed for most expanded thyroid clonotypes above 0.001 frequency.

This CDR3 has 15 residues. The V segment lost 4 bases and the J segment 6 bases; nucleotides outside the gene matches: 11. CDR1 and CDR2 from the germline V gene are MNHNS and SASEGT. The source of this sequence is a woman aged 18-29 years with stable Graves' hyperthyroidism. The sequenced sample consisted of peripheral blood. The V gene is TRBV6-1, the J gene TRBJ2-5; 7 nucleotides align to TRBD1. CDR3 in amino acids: CASSASTHRGQTQYF. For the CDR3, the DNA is TGTGCCAGCAGTGCCTCAACCCACAGGGGCCAGACCCAGTACTTC.